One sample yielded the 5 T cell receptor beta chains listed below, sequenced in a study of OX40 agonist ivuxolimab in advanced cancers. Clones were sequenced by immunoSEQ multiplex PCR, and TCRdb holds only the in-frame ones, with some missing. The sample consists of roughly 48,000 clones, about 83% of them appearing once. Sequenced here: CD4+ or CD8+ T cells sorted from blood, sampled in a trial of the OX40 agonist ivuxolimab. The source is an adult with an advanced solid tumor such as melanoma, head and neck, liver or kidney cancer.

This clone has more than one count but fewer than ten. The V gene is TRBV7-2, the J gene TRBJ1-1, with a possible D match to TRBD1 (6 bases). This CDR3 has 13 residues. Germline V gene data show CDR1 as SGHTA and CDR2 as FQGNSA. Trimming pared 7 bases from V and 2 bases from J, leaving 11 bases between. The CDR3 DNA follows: TGTGCCAGCAAGAGACAGGCTAACACTGAAGCTTTCTTT. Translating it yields CASKRQANTEAFF.

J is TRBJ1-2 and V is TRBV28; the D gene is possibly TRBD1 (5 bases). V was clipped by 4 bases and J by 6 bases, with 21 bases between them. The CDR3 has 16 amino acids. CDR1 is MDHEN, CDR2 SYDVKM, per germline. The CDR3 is CASSSRSGVVLDGYTF. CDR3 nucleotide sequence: TGTGCCAGCAGTTCACGATCGGGGGTGGTGTTGGATGGCTACACCTTC.

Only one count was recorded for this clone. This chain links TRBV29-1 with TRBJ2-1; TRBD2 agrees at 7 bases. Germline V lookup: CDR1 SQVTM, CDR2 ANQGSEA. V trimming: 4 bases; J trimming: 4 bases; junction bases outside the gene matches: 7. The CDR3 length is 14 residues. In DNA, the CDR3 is TGCAGCGTTGTCGGTCCGCGGGGGTACAATGAGCAGTTCTTC. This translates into CSVVGPRGYNEQFF.

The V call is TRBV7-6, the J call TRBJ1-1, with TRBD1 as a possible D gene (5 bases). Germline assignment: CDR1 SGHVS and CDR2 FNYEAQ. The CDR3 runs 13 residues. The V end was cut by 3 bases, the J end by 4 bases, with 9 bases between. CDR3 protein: CASSFRVGTEAFF. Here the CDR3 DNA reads TGTGCCAGCAGCTTCAGGGTTGGCACTGAAGCTTTCTTT.

DNA of the CDR3: TGCGCCAGCAGCTTGGCCCCGCCAAACACTGAAGCTTTCTTT. Its translation: CASSLAPPNTEAFF. V is TRBV5-1 and J is TRBJ1-1; D not certain. From germline, CDR1 is SGHRS and CDR2 YFSETQ. The CDR3 covers 14 residues. V shed 0 bases and J shed 2 bases, with 8 bases lying between them.